This T cell receptor beta chain originates from a study of blood T cell repertoires in COVID-19. Study members were between about 18 and 100 years old and lived in some 26 US regions. Clinical histories supplied by participants themselves formed the basis of cohort assignment. Profiling relied on immunoSEQ multiplex PCR, and the TCRdb table lists in-frame clones only, not all of them. Here the sample spans over 250,000 clones, around 90% being singletons. The germline V gene has CDR1 SNHLY and CDR2 FYNNEI. The CDR3 spans 12 residues. V gave up 6 bases and J gave up 7 bases, with 12 bases separating them.

The rearrangement links TRBV2 to TRBJ1-2; D gene uncertain. Specimen: PBMCs or T cells enriched from blood (not recorded which). The sequence derives from a woman aged 50 to 60 who had recovered from COVID-19. CDR3 in amino acids: CASRLSEGGYTF. The DNA for the CDR3 is TGTGCCAGCAGACTAAGTGAAGGTGGCTACACCTTC.